This T cell receptor (beta chain) was obtained from a study of CXCR3-negative and CXCR3-positive naive CD8 T cells. Study-wide results and limits: The TRB CDR3s that CXCR3-positive naive cells carried were more hydrophobic than those of CXCR3-negative naive cells. Similar TRBV-TRBJ usage was seen in naive cells (both CXCR3-negative and CXCR3-positive), but memory cells differed. Cryopreserved PBMCs had partly decreased CXCR3 expression; fresh PBMCs were used in most assays. Relative to memory CD8+ cells, whose diversity was much lower, both naive subsets had comparably high diversity.

Via 5' RACE with UMI labels, TRB cDNA libraries were prepared. TCRdb reprocessed the 5' RACE reads, with one entry per CDR3 protein and no DNA. Across 70,000 to 95,000 distinct CDR3 sequences, the top ten clones capture 1.7% of the sample. This CDR3 is built from 17 residues. Per germline, CDR1 SGHNT and CDR2 YYREEE (reference sequence). As regards this clonotype: The antigen is not known.

The TCR sequence derives from a human donor in good health. Some clones in this sample may be carry-over from other donors' samples. The V gene is TRBV5-4, the J gene TRBJ2-2; checking the TCRdb D call of TRBD1 is not possible without DNA. Sequenced material: naive CXCR3- CD8+ T cells from blood. Stated subset: CD45RO-CCR7+CD27+CD95- naive CD8+ T cells lacking CXCR3 (TNR3-). CDR3 residues: CASSFLLLGPNTGELFF.